The 29 T cell receptor beta chains presented below share a single source sample, sequenced in a study of blood T cells in healthy people across ages. Alongside a J-beta primer mix, a sample-barcoded 5' primer served in a second PCR lasting about 6 to 11 cycles. TCRdb re-called the 5' RACE reads through MiXCR, storing one row per CDR3 protein. This repertoire shows 550,000 to 650,000 distinct CDR3 sequences, about 25% found once; its top ten account for approximately 3.3%. These same records also appear under a second study, on T cells of mothers and their children.

The sequencing sample was made of blood. The receptors here all came from a boy aged 2 to 10 in good health.

This clonotype has a handful of counts. CDR3 DNA sequence: TGCAGTGCTAGGGGGCCGGAAGGGGAAAAACTGTTTTTT. Its translation is CSARGPEGEKLFF. The chain couples TRBV20-1 to TRBJ1-4; tentative D call: TRBD1 (5 bases). The germline V gene encodes CDR1 DFQATT and CDR2 SNEGSKA (reference sequence). This CDR3 has 13 amino acids. Trimming stripped 3 bases from V and 8 bases from J, with 13 bases between.

This clonotype was seen a handful of times. Since a much larger clone is just one base distant, this may be a read error. This chain links TRBV20-1 with TRBJ2-5; D is possibly TRBD2 (5 bases). Judging by the DNA end, TRBJ2-1 fits better; the J call may be wrong. Germline loops: CDR1 DFQATT, CDR2 SNEGSKA (reference sequence). The CDR3 length is 15 residues. CDR3 sequence (DNA): TGCAGTGCCGGAAGGGTTTCGGGAATGTTCAATGAGCAGTTCTTC. Translating it yields CSAGRVSGMFNEQFF.

In its sample, this clonotype was seen a few times. The chain carries TRBV9 and TRBJ2-3, with D perhaps matching TRBD1 (6 bases). Germline values: CDR1 SGDLS, CDR2 YYNGEE. Trimming left V 3 bases short and J 4 bases short, with 12 bases between. The CDR3 runs 14 residues. The CDR3: CASSAGQLADTQYF. As DNA, the CDR3 is TGTGCCAGCAGCGCTGGACAGCTTGCAGATACGCAGTATTTT.

Concerning this clonotype itself: Sequence at one end of the junction differs from germline and may be a read error. This sequence joins TRBV7-8 and TRBJ2-5; TRBD2 agrees at 7 bases. The J call may be faulty, since TRBJ2-7 better matches the DNA end. CDR1 is SGHVS and CDR2 is FQNEAQ in the germline V gene. The CDR3 has 18 residues. The CDR3 is CASSPPGGAGVLSYEQYF. CDR3 DNA sequence: TGTGCTAGCAGCCCCCCCGGAGGGGCGGGAGTTCTCTCCTACGAGCAGTACTTC.

This clonotype has only a few counts. This chain uses TRBV12-3 or TRBV12-4 with TRBJ2-3; 9 bases match TRBD2. V trimming: 7 bases; J trimming: 10 bases; junction bases outside the gene matches: 9. The CDR3 runs to 13 residues. The CDR3 protein is CASTQKAGGPQYF. CDR3 nucleotides: TGTGCCAGCACCCAAAAAGCGGGGGGACCGCAGTATTTT.

This clonotype was counted at least ten times. The chain combines TRBV9 with TRBJ2-6; possibly TRBD1 or TRBD2 for D (5 bases each). The V gene's germline CDR1 is SGDLS and CDR2 YYNGEE. V was clipped by 3 bases and J by 0 bases, with 10 bases between them. The CDR3 is 16 amino acids. The CDR3 is CASSGGESSGANVLTF. In DNA, the CDR3 is TGTGCCAGCAGCGGAGGGGAATCCTCTGGGGCCAACGTCCTGACTTTC.

The chain joins TRBV5-1 to TRBJ1-3; D ambiguous. Looked up from germline, CDR1 is SGHRS and CDR2 is YFSETQ. This CDR3 has 15 amino acids. Deletions cut 0 bases from V and 0 bases from J, with 7 bases between. The CDR3 DNA reads as TGCGCCAGCAGCTTGGCCGGCAACTCTGGAAACACCATATATTTT. This sequence encodes CASSLAGNSGNTIYF.

This clonotype was detected ten times or more. This chain uses TRBV7-3 with TRBJ1-1; D unclear. V was cut by 4 bases and J by 0 bases, with 6 bases left in between. The CDR3 has 13 amino acids. CDR1 is SGHTA and CDR2 is FQGTGA in the germline V gene. DNA for the CDR3: TGTGCCAGCAGCTCCACAGTGAACACTGAAGCTTTCTTT. Translation: CASSSTVNTEAFF.

This clonotype came up a few times. The rearrangement joins TRBV6-2 or TRBV6-3 to TRBJ1-5; unclear D gene. V dropped 2 bases and J dropped 11 bases, with 7 bases sitting between them. Germline V gene sequence: CDR1 MNHEY, CDR2 SVGEGT. This CDR3 contains 11 residues. Here the CDR3 reads CASSYGPAQHF. The CDR3 DNA reads as TGTGCCAGCAGTTACGGCCCGGCCCAGCATTTT.

The genes are TRBV27 and TRBJ2-1, with D perhaps TRBD2 (7 bases). Trimming removed 6 bases at V and 5 bases at J, with 11 bases between. The CDR3 loop spans 13 amino acids. Germline V gives CDR1 MNHEY, CDR2 SMNVEV (reference sequence). The CDR3 loop is CASRRGGDNEQFF. CDR3 coding DNA: TGTGCCAGCAGGAGGGGGGGGGACAATGAGCAGTTCTTC.

The chain links TRBV12-3 or TRBV12-4 to TRBJ2-2, with D possibly TRBD1 on 5 matching bases. V was shortened by 7 bases and J by 0 bases, with 15 bases between the two germline ends. This CDR3 is 16 amino acids long. CDR3 protein: CASTWTMRSNTGELFF. In DNA form, the CDR3 reads TGTGCCAGCACCTGGACAATGAGATCGAACACCGGGGAGCTGTTTTTT.

The V gene is TRBV29-1, the J gene TRBJ2-1; tentative D call: TRBD2 (8 bases). The last part of the DNA fits TRBJ2-7 better; the J call may be wrong. Germline V gene data show CDR1 as SQVTM and CDR2 as ANQGSEA. CDR3 length equals 15 residues. CDR3 coding DNA: TGCAGCGCTCAGGGGGGTAGCGGGAACTCCTACGAGCAGTACTTC. As protein: CSAQGGSGNSYEQYF.

In DNA, the CDR3 is TGTGCCAGCAGTTCCCAACTGACAGGGGACGAGCAGTACTTC. It yields the protein CASSSQLTGDEQYF. This chain joins TRBV12-3 or TRBV12-4 and TRBJ2-1; 8 bases line up with TRBD1. The J call is in doubt because the DNA end fits TRBJ2-7 better. The CDR3 has 14 residues.

The chain employs TRBV3-1 and TRBJ2-1; D gene unclear. Germline V CDR1 and CDR2: LGHDT, YNNKEL (reference sequence). Trimming pared 0 bases from V and 2 bases from J, leaving 23 bases between. There are 20 residues in the CDR3. CDR3 nucleotide sequence: TGTGCCAGCAGCCAAGATCCGATTCAACTGACCGTACTGGCCTACAATGAGCAGTTCTTC. Amino acid sequence: CASSQDPIQLTVLAYNEQFF.

The chain has TRBV29-1 and TRBJ2-5; D unclear. The germline gives CDR1 SQVTM, CDR2 ANQGSEA. V lost 4 bases, J lost 2 bases, and 2 bases lay in between. The CDR3 is made up of 10 amino acids. CDR3 loop: CSVAQETQYF. CDR3 in DNA: TGCAGCGTTGCTCAAGAGACCCAGTACTTC.

The rearrangement joins TRBV6-1 to TRBJ2-5, with a weak D call TRBD2 (6 bases). This CDR3 region has 13 residues. V was pared by 7 bases and J by 5 bases, with 14 bases between. Per the germline V gene, CDR1 is MNHNS and CDR2 is SASEGT. In DNA, the CDR3 is TGTGCCAGCAATCCCGGAGGGCCGGAGACCCAGTACTTC. Residues: CASNPGGPETQYF.

This clonotype turned up a few times. One junction end disagrees with the germline gene, perhaps due to a read error. The chain employs TRBV7-8 and TRBJ2-5; a weak D match, TRBD1 (6 bases). Gene TRBJ2-7 matches the end of the DNA better, so the J call may be wrong. The CDR3 is 14 residues long. Looked up from germline, CDR1 is SGHVS and CDR2 is FQNEAQ. The CDR3 DNA sequence: TGTGCCAGCAGCTTAGAGGGACAATCCTCCGAGCAGTACTTC. Protein: CASSLEGQSSEQYF.

This clonotype was detected only a few times. V is TRBV29-1 and J is TRBJ2-4, with D perhaps matching TRBD2 (5 bases). Germline-derived CDR1 and CDR2 are SQVTM and ANQGSEA. V dropped 7 bases and J dropped 4 bases, with 14 bases sitting between them. The CDR3 totals 13 residues. The CDR3 loop reads CSGRIGEKNIQYF. The CDR3 nucleotides read TGCAGCGGGAGGATAGGAGAAAAAAACATTCAGTACTTC.

In its sample, this clonotype was seen a few times. The V and J genes are TRBV19 and TRBJ2-2; D remains unclear. The germline gives CDR1 LNHDA, CDR2 SQIVND (reference sequence). V lost 3 bases, J lost 3 bases, and 2 bases lay in between. The CDR3 is made up of 12 amino acids. As DNA, the CDR3 is TGTGCCAGTAGTATCCACACCGGGGAGCTGTTTTTT. Its translation: CASSIHTGELFF.

The chain is built from TRBV4-2 and TRBJ2-3; possibly TRBD1 or TRBD2 for D (5 bases each). Germline CDR1 LGHNA, CDR2 YNFKEQ. This CDR3 is 15 amino acids long. V was pared by 5 bases and J by 2 bases, with 14 bases between. The CDR3 sequence is CASSRTGTTTDTQYF. The CDR3 bases are TGTGCCAGCAGCAGGACTGGGACCACCACAGATACGCAGTATTTT.

The gene calls are TRBV5-1 and TRBJ2-7; 12 bases are shared with TRBD2. J gave up 0 bases and V 3 bases, and 4 bases lay outside the gene matches. CDR3 length: 16 residues. In germline, CDR1 is SGHRS, CDR2 YFSETQ. This CDR3 is CASSSKTSGGSYEQYF. In nucleotides, the CDR3 is TGCGCCAGCAGCTCCAAGACTAGCGGGGGCTCCTACGAGCAGTACTTC.

This chain uses TRBV15 with TRBJ2-7; tentatively, D is TRBD1 (6 bases). CDR1 LNHNV and CDR2 YYDKDF come from the germline V gene (reference sequence). The CDR3 spans 16 residues. V shed 0 bases and J shed 3 bases, with 15 bases lying between them. The CDR3 loop is CATSRDEGQSVYEQYF. As DNA, the CDR3 is TGTGCCACCAGCAGAGATGAAGGACAGAGTGTCTACGAGCAGTACTTC.

The table lists this clonotype with a few counts. The V gene is TRBV15, the J gene TRBJ2-1; TRBD2 is a possible D gene (6 bases). The CDR3 contains 18 residues. Trimming cost V 0 bases and J 2 bases, with 17 bases left between them. Germline V gives CDR1 LNHNV, CDR2 YYDKDF (reference sequence). The CDR3 bases are TGTGCCACCAGCAGAGACCGTAGGAGGGCTAGAACCTACAATGAGCAGTTCTTC. This codes for CATSRDRRRARTYNEQFF.

This clonotype was observed a few times. V is TRBV29-1 and J is TRBJ2-3; the match to TRBD2 covers 9 bases. This CDR3 comprises 14 residues. The V gene's germline CDR1 is SQVTM and CDR2 ANQGSEA. Unmatched junction bases numbered 9, after V lost 7 bases and J lost 4 bases. The chain's CDR3 is CSAAMEREADTQYF. In DNA form, the CDR3 reads TGCAGCGCCGCCATGGAGCGGGAGGCAGATACGCAGTATTTT.

In this sample, this clonotype turned up a few times. The V gene is TRBV7-9, the J gene TRBJ2-5; D ambiguous. CDR3 length: 14 amino acids. The V end lost 4 bases, the J end lost 1 base, and 10 bases lay between the germline ends. Per the germline V gene, CDR1 is SEHNR and CDR2 is FQNEAQ (reference sequence). CDR3 in amino acids: CASSSRQIQETQYF. The CDR3 region has the DNA TGTGCCAGCAGCTCCAGACAAATCCAAGAGACCCAGTACTTC.

This chain connects TRBV14 to TRBJ2-1; tentatively, D is TRBD1 or TRBD2 (5 bases each). The end of the DNA fits TRBJ2-5 better, so the J call may be wrong. Germline values: CDR1 SGHDN, CDR2 FVKESK. CDR3 length: 15 residues. The CDR3 sequence: CASSFAGASIQTQYF. The CDR3 coding sequence is TGTGCCAGCAGCTTCGCCGGGGCTAGCATTCAGACCCAGTACTTC.

The chain uses TRBV5-1 and TRBJ2-2; 10 bases agree with TRBD2. The V gene end was trimmed by 1 base and the J gene end by 3 bases; junction bases not matched to a gene: 6. There are 17 residues in the CDR3. Germline CDR1 SGHRS, CDR2 YFSETQ. The DNA of the CDR3 is TGCGCCAGCAGCTTGTACACTAGCGGGACGGACACCGGGGAGCTGTTTTTT. It specifies CASSLYTSGTDTGELFF.

This clonotype occurred a few times. V gene TRBV7-2 combines with J gene TRBJ2-4; perhaps TRBD1 as D (5 bases). V shed 5 bases and J shed 0 bases, with 20 bases lying between them. CDR3 length: 18 amino acids. Germline CDR1 reads SGHTA; CDR2 reads FQGNSA. This CDR3 reads CASSPRTDTPIAKNIQYF. The CDR3 DNA sequence: TGTGCCAGCAGCCCTCGGACGGACACCCCAATAGCCAAAAACATTCAGTACTTC.

This clonotype has a handful of counts. The rearrangement uses TRBV27 and TRBJ1-2; D unclear. This CDR3 has 13 residues. V lost 5 bases to trimming and J lost 4 bases, with 11 bases between them. CDR1 and CDR2 (germline): MNHEY, SMNVEV (reference sequence). The DNA for the CDR3 is TGTGCCAGCAGTCCCCTTCCCGTCTATGGCTACACCTTC. Translating gives CASSPLPVYGYTF.